Below are 29 T cell receptor beta chains sequenced from a single sample in a study of metastatic and nonmetastatic thyroid tumors. Patients were all untreated before their thyroid surgery. TCRdb re-called the PCR reads via MiXCR. Of about 21,000 clones listed, approximately 31% were seen once; the top ten hold 13% to 15%. Sample: blood. The origin of the receptors is a female donor with papillary thyroid cancer or a benign thyroid nodule (not recorded which). Some clones in this sample may be carry-over from other donors' samples.

In its sample, this clone ranks as medium-sized. The rearrangement links TRBV20-1 to TRBJ2-7, with a weak D call TRBD1 (5 bases). The V gene's germline CDR1 is DFQATT and CDR2 SNEGSKA (reference sequence). Between the trimmed V and J ends, which lost 1 base and 3 bases, there was a span of 13 bases. The CDR3 loop spans 14 amino acids. CDR3 in DNA: TGCAGTGCTAGAGCTGAGACAGATTACTACGAGCAGTACTTC. Amino acids: CSARAETDYYEQYF.

This clone is medium-sized. V and J are TRBV7-9 and TRBJ1-3; D not certain. The length of the CDR3 is 12 residues. Trimming cost V 4 bases and J 5 bases, with 6 bases left between them. Germline lookup yields CDR1 SEHNR and CDR2 FQNEAQ (reference sequence). DNA for the CDR3: TGTGCCAGCAGCTCCCAGCGAAACACCATATATTTT. It specifies CASSSQRNTIYF.

The chain uses TRBV4-1 and TRBJ2-7; 8 bases align to TRBD2. The trim removed 4 bases at V and 2 bases at J, leaving 10 bases unmatched. The CDR3 length is 16 residues. Germline V CDR1 and CDR2: MGHRA, YSYEKL. The CDR3 sequence is CASSLAPGLGTYEQYF. The CDR3 DNA sequence: TGCGCCAGCAGCCTGGCCCCGGGACTAGGTACCTACGAGCAGTACTTC.

A single count supports this clone. The J gene is TRBJ2-1, the V gene TRBV20-1; D possibly matches TRBD1 or TRBD2 (5 bases each). The CDR3 has 13 amino acids. The germline V gene encodes CDR1 DFQATT and CDR2 SNEGSKA (reference sequence). Trimming shortened V by 1 base and J by 9 bases, and 13 bases separated the two germline ends. The CDR3 bases are TGCAGTGCTAGAGGTGGGGGAGAAGTTGAGCAGTTCTTC. Its translation: CSARGGGEVEQFF.

The chain uses TRBV7-2 and TRBJ2-2; D call uncertain. Germline-derived CDR1 and CDR2 are SGHTA and FQGNSA. The CDR3 totals 13 residues. V lost 2 bases, J lost 5 bases, and 6 bases lay in between. DNA for the CDR3: TGTGCCAGCAGCTTACAGCCGACCGGGGAGCTGTTTTTT. Its protein product is CASSLQPTGELFF. Full variable domain (rest looked up from reference TRBV7-2 and TRBJ2-2): GAGVSQSPSNKVTEKGKDVELRCDPISGHTALYWYRQSLGQGLEFLIYFQGNSAPDKSGLPSDRFSAERTGGSVSTLTIQRTQQEDSAVYLCASSLQPTGELFFGEGSRLTVL.

To note about this clone: The junction departs from the called germline gene at one end, perhaps through a read error. The rearrangement joins TRBV6-4 to TRBJ2-3, with 10 bases matching TRBD2. The V gene's germline CDR1 is MRHNA and CDR2 SNTAGT. The CDR3 contains 16 residues. The CDR3 sequence is CVSSPEVAGGPDTQYF. Here the CDR3 DNA reads TGTGTCAGCAGCCCCGAGGTAGCGGGGGGCCCAGATACGCAGTATTTT.

Ten or more counts support this clone. This sequence joins TRBV10-1 and TRBJ1-1; D remains ambiguous. Per the germline V gene, CDR1 is WNHNN and CDR2 is SYGVQD (reference sequence). CDR3 length: 15 amino acids. V shed 4 bases and J shed 4 bases, with 16 bases lying between them. CDR3 in amino acids: CASSGSGMAPTEAFF. CDR3 sequence (DNA): TGCGCCAGCAGTGGGTCCGGGATGGCACCCACTGAAGCTTTCTTT.

V gene TRBV6-2 or TRBV6-3 combines with J gene TRBJ1-2, with D maybe TRBD1 (5 bases). Per germline, CDR1 MNHEY and CDR2 SVGEGT. Trimming removed 0 bases from V and 6 bases from J, with 17 bases in between. This CDR3 is built from 16 residues. The CDR3 region is CASSYSMGVRVDGYTF. CDR3 coding DNA: TGTGCCAGCAGTTACTCGATGGGGGTCAGGGTTGATGGCTACACCTTC.

There are many counts of this clone. The chain is built from TRBV28 and TRBJ2-1; 7 nucleotides line up with TRBD2. Unmatched junction bases numbered 6, after V lost 2 bases and J lost 5 bases. CDR1 MDHEN and CDR2 SYDVKM come from the germline V gene. The CDR3 covers 15 residues. This CDR3 reads CASSLGGGAHNEQFF. Written as DNA, the CDR3 is TGTGCCAGCAGTTTAGGCGGGGGTGCGCACAATGAGCAGTTCTTC.

This clone was seen at least ten times. The rearrangement joins TRBV28 to TRBJ2-7; D may be TRBD1 (6 bases). The ends were cut back, 6 bases at V and 0 bases at J, with 15 bases in the middle. Germline V gives CDR1 MDHEN, CDR2 SYDVKM. The CDR3 has 15 residues. CDR3 in amino acids: CASRETGTNSYEQYF. The CDR3 DNA reads as TGTGCCAGCAGAGAGACCGGGACAAACTCCTACGAGCAGTACTTC.

V usage is TRBV11-2 and J usage is TRBJ2-7; 13 nucleotides align to TRBD2. V gave up 5 bases and J gave up 6 bases; unmatched junction bases: 7. Germline assignment: CDR1 SGHAT and CDR2 FQNNGV. This CDR3 comprises 15 residues. CDR3 protein: CASSPPGLAGIEQYF. The CDR3 DNA follows: TGTGCCAGCAGCCCCCCGGGACTAGCGGGAATCGAGCAGTACTTC. Looking up the rest from reference TRBV11-2 and TRBJ2-7 gives the full variable domain: EAGVAQSPRYKIIEKRQSVAFWCNPISGHATLYWYQQILGQGPKLLIQFQNNGVVDDSQLPKDRFSAERLKGVDSTLKIQPAKLEDSAVYLCASSPPGLAGIEQYFGPGTRLTVT.

By frequency in the sample, this clone is medium-sized. The V gene is TRBV11-2, the J gene TRBJ2-1; D may be TRBD1 (6 bases). The V gene lost 1 base and the J gene lost 0 bases, with 10 bases spanning the gap. Germline CDR1 SGHAT, CDR2 FQNNGV. CDR3 size: 16 residues. CDR3 in amino acids: CASSLGTASSYNEQFF. In DNA, the CDR3 is TGTGCCAGCAGCTTAGGGACAGCATCCTCCTACAATGAGCAGTTCTTC.

The CDR3: CASRHPRAVFTYSEQYF. The CDR3 DNA sequence: TGTGCCAGCAGACACCCGAGGGCGGTTTTCACCTACTCCGAGCAGTACTTC. The rearrangement joins TRBV6-1 to TRBJ2-7; weak D call: TRBD2 (5 bases). V was shortened by 6 bases and J by 6 bases, with 27 bases between the two germline ends. The CDR3 length is 17 residues. Germline lookup yields CDR1 MNHNS and CDR2 SASEGT.

This clone qualifies as medium-sized (0.01 to 0.1%). This chain joins TRBV12-3 or TRBV12-4 and TRBJ1-1, with 7 bases identical to TRBD1. J lost 9 bases, V lost 7 bases, and 14 bases had no gene match. The CDR3 is made up of 14 amino acids. The DNA of the CDR3 is TGTGCCAGCAATTCACGCGTGTCAGGGGGAAAAGCTTTCTTT. It encodes CASNSRVSGGKAFF.

This clone was detected ten times or more. The J gene is TRBJ2-5, the V gene TRBV11-2; 9 nucleotides match TRBD2. V lost 4 bases, J lost 5 bases, and 5 bases stayed unmatched. Germline V gives CDR1 SGHAT, CDR2 FQNNGV. The CDR3 is 14 amino acids. The CDR3 DNA sequence: TGTGCCAGCAGCTCTTTAGCGGGAGCGGAGACCCAGTACTTC. This encodes CASSSLAGAETQYF.

Ten or more counts support this clone. The chain combines TRBV24-1 with TRBJ2-5; 8 bases agree with TRBD2. The CDR3 has 15 amino acids. V was clipped by 1 base and J by 4 bases; unmatched bases: 4. Germline CDR1 is KGHDR and CDR2 is SFDVKD. The CDR3 DNA reads TGTGCCACCAGTGATTTCGGGGCGGGGGGAGAGACCCAGTACTTC. Its protein product is CATSDFGAGGETQYF.

There are many counts of this clone. The J gene is TRBJ1-4, the V gene TRBV4-2, with a possible D match to TRBD1 (5 bases). V was cut by 0 bases and J by 8 bases, with 13 bases left in between. The CDR3 totals 15 residues. Germline assignment: CDR1 LGHNA and CDR2 YNFKEQ. This CDR3 reads CASSQDWQGGEKLFF. The CDR3 bases are TGTGCCAGCAGCCAAGACTGGCAGGGAGGCGAAAAACTGTTTTTT.

The chain employs TRBV11-2 and TRBJ2-1; D is uncertain. V lost 1 base to trimming and J lost 5 bases, with 3 bases between them. The CDR3 consists of 12 residues. Looked up from germline, CDR1 is SGHAT and CDR2 is FQNNGV. The CDR3 DNA is TGTGCCAGCAGCTTAGCGGACAATGAGCAGTTCTTC. Protein product: CASSLADNEQFF.

This clone was picked up a small number of times. The rearrangement links TRBV6-1 to TRBJ2-2; a possible D gene is TRBD1 (6 bases). Trimming cost V 6 bases and J 2 bases, with 16 bases left between them. Germline V CDR1 and CDR2: MNHNS, SASEGT. This CDR3 spans 16 amino acids. The CDR3: CASSRWWDTNTGELFF. CDR3 sequence (DNA): TGTGCCAGCAGCCGTTGGTGGGACACTAACACCGGGGAGCTGTTTTTT.

The V and J genes are TRBV11-3 and TRBJ2-1; no clear D gene. The germline V gene encodes CDR1 SGHNT and CDR2 YENEEA. The CDR3 runs 12 residues. Trimming stripped 2 bases from V and 8 bases from J, with 7 bases between. The CDR3 sequence: CASSLIEDEQFF. CDR3 DNA: TGTGCCAGCAGCTTAATCGAGGATGAGCAGTTCTTC. Supplemented by reference TRBV11-3 and TRBJ2-1, the full variable domain reads EAGVVQSPRYKIIEKKQPVAFWCNPISGHNTLYWYLQNLGQGPELLIRYENEEAVDDSQLPKDRFSAERLKGVDSTLKIQPAELGDSAVYLCASSLIEDEQFFGPGTRLTVL.

This clone was counted many times. The genes are TRBV5-5 and TRBJ2-7; 8 positions match TRBD1. CDR1 and CDR2 from the germline V gene are SGHKS and YYEKEE (reference sequence). The CDR3 length is 14 residues. J gave up 4 bases and V 0 bases, and 3 bases lay outside the gene matches. This CDR3 is CASSLARGPYEQYF. The CDR3 nucleotides are TGTGCCAGCAGCTTGGCCAGGGGGCCATACGAGCAGTACTTC. Variable domain in full (rest from reference TRBV5-5 and TRBJ2-7): DAGVTQSPTHLIKTRGQQVTLRCSPISGHKSVSWYQQVLGQGPQFIFQYYEKEERGRGNFPDRFSARQFPNYSSELNVNALLLGDSALYLCASSLARGPYEQYFGPGTRLTVT.

The sample holds a few counts of this clone. The CDR3 coding sequence is TGTGCCAGCAGTTCCGGGACTAGCGGATACGAGCAGTACTTC. Its translation: CASSSGTSGYEQYF. This sequence joins TRBV19 and TRBJ2-7, with TRBD2 matching 11 bases. Germline loops: CDR1 LNHDA, CDR2 SQIVND (reference sequence). The CDR3 length is 14 residues. V shed 9 bases, J shed 4 bases, and the junction held 8 bases outside the gene matches.

This clone occurred many times. The V and J genes are TRBV6-8 and TRBJ2-6, with 8 bases that match TRBD1. J gave up 2 bases and V 0 bases, and 15 bases lay outside the gene matches. The CDR3 length is 21 residues. Germline V gene sequence: CDR1 MNHGY, CDR2 SAAAGT. In DNA form, the CDR3 reads TGTGCCAGCAGTTACTCGAGGGTCGACCAGGGGGCGCTTCCTGGGGCCAACGTCCTGACTTTC. This gives the protein CASSYSRVDQGALPGANVLTF.

Ten or more counts support this clone. The chain couples TRBV5-1 to TRBJ1-1, with 8 bases aligning to TRBD1. The CDR3 sequence is 15 residues long. V trimming: 4 bases; J trimming: 4 bases; junction bases outside the gene matches: 9. CDR1 and CDR2 from the germline V gene are SGHRS and YFSETQ. CDR3 in amino acids: CASSRSGQGGTEAFF. The CDR3 DNA is TGCGCCAGCAGCCGATCCGGACAGGGTGGCACTGAAGCTTTCTTT.

This clone was found many times. The chain has TRBV5-6 and TRBJ2-6, with TRBD1 matching 9 bases. Losses at the gene ends were 3 bases for V and 4 bases for J; bases not matched to a gene: 5. CDR1 is SGHDT, CDR2 YYEEEE, per germline. This CDR3 spans 16 amino acids. The CDR3 spells CASSSTGGAGANVLTF. The CDR3 nucleotides read TGTGCCAGCAGCTCAACAGGGGGCGCGGGGGCCAACGTCCTGACTTTC.

This clone was counted ten times or more. The chain is built from TRBV4-1 and TRBJ2-1; D possibly corresponds to TRBD2 (5 bases). This CDR3 has 15 residues. From germline, CDR1 is MGHRA and CDR2 YSYEKL. V was pared by 1 base and J by 2 bases, with 9 bases between. The CDR3 reads CASSQGLFPYNEQFF. CDR3 DNA sequence: TGCGCCAGCAGCCAAGGACTATTCCCCTACAATGAGCAGTTCTTC.

This clone was counted a few times. The chain is built from TRBV7-8 and TRBJ2-6, with D perhaps TRBD1 (6 bases). Trimming left V 5 bases short and J 0 bases short, with 17 bases between. Germline V CDR1 and CDR2: SGHVS, FQNEAQ. The CDR3 sequence is 18 residues long. CDR3 amino acids: CASSPYRVLSSGANVLTF. CDR3 DNA sequence: TGTGCCAGCAGCCCCTACAGGGTACTAAGCTCTGGGGCCAACGTCCTGACTTTC.

The chain uses TRBV25-1 and TRBJ1-1, with TRBD1 matching over 7 bases. In germline, CDR1 is MGHDK, CDR2 SYGVNS. The CDR3 covers 18 residues. Germline trimming cut 4 bases from V and 4 bases from J; bases unmatched to any gene: 18. CDR3 sequence reads: CASSGIRKNTGEGTEAFF. CDR3 nucleotides: TGTGCCAGCAGTGGAATACGAAAAAACACAGGGGAGGGCACTGAAGCTTTCTTT. The full variable domain, with the rest looked up from reference TRBV25-1 and TRBJ1-1, is EADIYQTPRYLVIGTGKKITLECSQTMGHDKMYWYQQDPGMELHLIHYSYGVNSTEKGDLSSESTVSRIRTEHFPLTLESARPSHTSQYLCASSGIRKNTGEGTEAFFGQGTRLTVV.

This clone is medium-sized within its sample. This rearrangement joins TRBV6-1 to TRBJ1-3, with a tentative D call TRBD1 (5 bases). Trimming removed 6 bases at V and 0 bases at J, with 12 bases between. Germline V lookup: CDR1 MNHNS, CDR2 SASEGT. The CDR3 length is 15 residues. The CDR3 sequence is CASRLDSGSGNTIYF. The CDR3, as DNA: TGTGCCAGCAGACTAGACAGCGGCTCTGGAAACACCATATATTTT.